The 30 T cell receptor beta chains listed next were all sequenced from one sample in a study of blood T cell repertoires in COVID-19. This table comes from immunoSEQ multiplex PCR, and its TCRdb copy is limited to in-frame clones, with some not included. The sample records tens of thousands of clones, about 82% being singletons. The sequencing input was peripheral blood. Receptors originate from a man aged 45-60 years with active COVID-19.

The rearrangement uses TRBV10-1 and TRBJ2-3; 8 bases align to TRBD2. CDR3 length: 15 amino acids. CDR1 is WNHNN, CDR2 SYGVQD, per germline (reference sequence). The junction had 9 bases not matched to a gene; V was cut back by 3 bases and J by 7 bases. The CDR3 reads CASSEVNSGTYTQYF. Here the CDR3 DNA reads TGCGCCAGCAGTGAAGTCAATAGCGGGACTTATACGCAGTATTTT.

The rearrangement uses TRBV19 and TRBJ1-1, with D possibly matching TRBD1 (6 bases). Germline assignment: CDR1 LNHDA and CDR2 SQIVND (reference sequence). This CDR3 is 13 amino acids long. V lost 10 bases and J 1 base, leaving 13 bases between the germline ends. CDR3: CATKQGWNTEAFF. Written as DNA, the CDR3 is TGTGCCACCAAACAGGGATGGAACACTGAAGCTTTCTTT.

The rearrangement links TRBV18 to TRBJ2-5; D may be TRBD2 (6 bases). The CDR3 is made up of 14 amino acids. V gave up 6 bases and J gave up 4 bases, with 15 bases separating them. Germline assignment: CDR1 KGHSH and CDR2 LQKENI. CDR3 DNA: TGTGCCAGCTCTCCGGGAGTCCGGGGAGAGACCCAGTACTTC. It is translated as CASSPGVRGETQYF. Using reference TRBV18 and TRBJ2-5 for the parts outside the CDR3, the full variable domain is NAGVMQNPRHLVRRRGQEARLRCSPMKGHSHVYWYRQLPEEGLKFMVYLQKENIIDESGMPKERFSAEFPKEGPSILRIQQVVRGDSAAYFCASSPGVRGETQYFGPGTRLLVL.

The rearrangement joins TRBV9 to TRBJ2-1; 7 nucleotides agree with TRBD1. Trimming removed 4 bases from V and 2 bases from J; junction bases left unmatched: 6. Germline V lookup: CDR1 SGDLS, CDR2 YYNGEE. The CDR3 spans 15 residues. The CDR3, as DNA: TGTGCCAGCAGCACCCGGGACAGCACCTACAATGAGCAGTTCTTC. Amino acids: CASSTRDSTYNEQFF.

The genes are TRBV9 and TRBJ2-5; weak D call: TRBD1 (6 bases). V was clipped by 4 bases and J by 5 bases, with 18 bases between them. The V gene's germline CDR1 is SGDLS and CDR2 YYNGEE. This CDR3 is 15 amino acids long. The CDR3 DNA reads TGTGCCAGCAGCCCAGGGACCAGTCAGGGGGAGACCCAGTACTTC. Its protein product is CASSPGTSQGETQYF.

The chain joins TRBV6-2 or TRBV6-3 to TRBJ2-1, with 8 positions matching TRBD2. Germline CDR1 is MNHEY and CDR2 is SVGEGT. V shed 3 bases, J shed 6 bases, and the junction held 10 bases outside the gene matches. The CDR3 totals 16 residues. CDR3 sequence: CASSYPRGGLGNEQFF. As DNA, the CDR3 is TGTGCCAGCAGTTATCCCCGGGGGGGCCTGGGCAATGAGCAGTTCTTC.

The rearrangement links TRBV30 to TRBJ1-3; D may be TRBD1 (6 bases). V was clipped by 0 bases and J by 0 bases, with 9 bases between them. The CDR3 length is 15 residues. Germline V gives CDR1 GTSNPN, CDR2 SVGIG (reference sequence). The CDR3 sequence is CAWSVGGHSGNTIYF. In nucleotides, the CDR3 is TGTGCCTGGAGTGTAGGGGGACACTCTGGAAACACCATATATTTT.

The rearrangement uses TRBV27 and TRBJ1-2, with 7 bases that match TRBD1. The V gene end was trimmed by 7 bases and the J gene end by 8 bases; junction bases not matched to a gene: 10. CDR1 is MNHEY and CDR2 is SMNVEV in the germline V gene (reference sequence). This CDR3 region has 13 residues. CDR3 DNA: TGTGCCAGCACCCCTGACAGGGTTAACGGCTACACCTTC. Its translation: CASTPDRVNGYTF.

The CDR3 region is CAWRQGLLNSPLHF. The CDR3 bases are TGTGCCTGGAGGCAAGGACTGCTCAATTCACCCCTCCACTTT. The chain has TRBV30 and TRBJ1-6; D remains unclear. Germline lookup yields CDR1 GTSNPN and CDR2 SVGIG (reference sequence). Trimming took 3 bases from V and 7 from J, leaving 13 bases between them. The CDR3 totals 14 residues.

This clone was detected only a few times. The chain combines TRBV7-9 with TRBJ2-1, with 11 positions matching TRBD1. CDR1 is SEHNR and CDR2 is FQNEAQ in the germline V gene (reference sequence). With 5 bases clipped from V and 5 bases from J, the junction kept 17 bases outside the gene matches. The CDR3 loop spans 19 amino acids. The CDR3 DNA follows: TGTGCCAGCAGCCCCACAAAGCGGACAGGGGGCGCGGTCCACAATGAGCAGTTCTTC. Translated, it gives CASSPTKRTGGAVHNEQFF.

The chain combines TRBV7-9 with TRBJ2-7; the match to TRBD1 covers 9 bases. CDR1 and CDR2 (germline): SEHNR, FQNEAQ (reference sequence). With V trimmed by 6 bases and J by 2 bases, 8 bases remained unmatched. This CDR3 has 15 amino acids. CDR3 loop: CASSGGTGTTYEQYF. DNA for the CDR3: TGTGCCAGCAGTGGGGGGACAGGGACTACCTACGAGCAGTACTTC. Full variable domain (missing parts from reference TRBV7-9 and TRBJ2-7): DTGVSQNPRHKITKRGQNVTFRCDPISEHNRLYWYRQTLGQGPEFLTYFQNEAQLEKSRLLSDRFSAERPKGSFSTLEIQRTEQGDSAMYLCASSGGTGTTYEQYFGPGTRLTVT.

This clone has more than one count but fewer than ten. The genes are TRBV5-4 and TRBJ1-2, with 10 bases lining up with TRBD1. The germline CDR1 and CDR2 sequences are SGHNT and YYREEE (reference sequence). The CDR3 length is 16 residues. Losses at the gene ends were 4 bases for V and 4 bases for J; bases not matched to a gene: 10. The CDR3 sequence: CASSRSPGQGIYGYTF. CDR3 in DNA: TGTGCCAGCAGCCGTTCGCCGGGACAGGGGATCTATGGCTACACCTTC.

This chain links TRBV30 with TRBJ2-1, with D unclear. Germline CDR1 is GTSNPN and CDR2 is SVGIG (reference sequence). The CDR3 has 11 amino acids. V lost 0 bases and J lost 8, with 5 bases in between. CDR3 residues: CAWSVLHEQFF. The CDR3 DNA reads as TGTGCCTGGAGTGTGCTACATGAGCAGTTCTTC.

The chain has TRBV19 and TRBJ2-7, with D maybe TRBD1 (5 bases). Per the germline V gene, CDR1 is LNHDA and CDR2 is SQIVND (reference sequence). V was pared by 1 base and J by 5 bases, with 9 bases between. This CDR3 is built from 13 residues. CDR3 loop: CASSIGGSNEQYF. CDR3 DNA: TGTGCCAGTAGTATAGGGGGCAGCAACGAGCAGTACTTC.

The chain uses TRBV11-3 and TRBJ2-5; 8 bases align to TRBD2. The CDR3 length is 15 residues. Germline V CDR1 and CDR2: SGHNT, YENEEA. V gave up 4 bases and J gave up 5 bases; unmatched junction bases: 9. CDR3 in amino acids: CASSSIGLAGETQYF. The CDR3 DNA sequence: TGTGCCAGCAGCTCAATAGGACTAGCTGGCGAGACCCAGTACTTC.

The chain joins TRBV6-5 to TRBJ2-5, with D perhaps TRBD1 (6 bases). Germline-derived CDR1 and CDR2 are MNHEY and SVGAGI. There are 15 residues in the CDR3. V lost 2 bases to trimming and J lost 5 bases, with 15 bases between them. The chain's CDR3 is CASSYATGLRETQYF. CDR3 coding DNA: TGTGCCAGCAGTTACGCAACAGGGTTGCGGGAGACCCAGTACTTC.

V and J are TRBV6-1 and TRBJ1-1, with D perhaps TRBD1 (6 bases). There are 14 residues in the CDR3. V was shortened by 2 bases and J by 0 bases, with 7 bases between the two germline ends. Germline V CDR1 and CDR2: MNHNS, SASEGT. CDR3 region: CASSEQGMNTEAFF. The CDR3 DNA is TGTGCCAGCAGTGAACAGGGGATGAACACTGAAGCTTTCTTT.

The rearrangement links TRBV5-6 to TRBJ2-3; 8 bases align to TRBD2. V trimming: 3 bases; J trimming: 3 bases; junction bases outside the gene matches: 6. The CDR3 length is 15 residues. Per germline, CDR1 SGHDT and CDR2 YYEEEE. CDR3 DNA: TGTGCCAGCAGCTCTGGAGCGGGAGTGACAGATACGCAGTATTTT. Translating gives CASSSGAGVTDTQYF.

The genes are TRBV11-3 and TRBJ2-2; 10 bases line up with TRBD1. The ends lost 5 bases at V and 5 bases at J; junction bases unmatched: 14. This CDR3 has 18 residues. Germline values: CDR1 SGHNT, CDR2 YENEEA. The CDR3 DNA is TGTGCCAGCAGCCTGGACAGGGGGGCACCCTTAGGGACCGGGGAGCTGTTTTTT. Its protein is CASSLDRGAPLGTGELFF.

V and J are TRBV13 and TRBJ2-5, with 7 bases lining up with TRBD1. This CDR3 is built from 14 residues. The ends lost 3 bases at V and 2 bases at J; junction bases unmatched: 3. Germline V gene sequence: CDR1 PRHDT, CDR2 FYEKMQ (reference sequence). The CDR3 sequence is CASSLWTGQETQYF. The CDR3 region has the DNA TGTGCCAGCAGCTTGTGGACAGGACAAGAGACCCAGTACTTC.

This clone was observed a single time. The CDR3 coding sequence is TGTGCCTGGAGTGGCCAGGCCTATGGCTACACCTTC. As protein: CAWSGQAYGYTF. This chain joins TRBV30 and TRBJ1-2; the D is unclear. CDR3 length: 12 amino acids. CDR1 is GTSNPN, CDR2 SVGIG, per germline (reference sequence). V was pared by 1 base and J by 4 bases, with 7 bases between.

The chain links TRBV7-2 to TRBJ2-7; TRBD1 matches 9 bases. The CDR3 has 13 amino acids. Trimming at V came to 5 bases and at J to 4 bases, leaving 3 bases not matched to a gene. CDR1 is SGHTA, CDR2 FQGNSA, per germline. CDR3 in amino acids: CASSRDRGYEQYV. CDR3 in DNA: TGTGCCAGCAGCCGAGACAGGGGGTACGAGCAGTACGTC.

The rearrangement uses TRBV28 and TRBJ1-1, with TRBD1 matching over 9 bases. Germline CDR1 is MDHEN and CDR2 is SYDVKM. Unmatched junction bases numbered 8, after V lost 1 base and J lost 5 bases. The CDR3 is 16 residues long. The DNA for the CDR3 is TGTGCCAGCAGTTTATCCCCCGGGACAGGGTATACTGAAGCTTTCTTT. This gives the protein CASSLSPGTGYTEAFF.

In its sample, this clone was seen once. This rearrangement joins TRBV7-9 to TRBJ1-6; perhaps TRBD1 as D (5 bases). Germline V CDR1 and CDR2: SEHNR, FQNEAQ (reference sequence). This CDR3 is 14 amino acids long. Between the trimmed V and J ends, which lost 5 bases and 6 bases, there was a span of 11 bases. CDR3 loop: CASSATDSNSPLHF. The DNA for the CDR3 is TGTGCCAGCAGCGCGACAGACTCTAATTCACCCCTCCACTTT. The whole variable domain, filled in from reference TRBV7-9 and TRBJ1-6, reads DTGVSQNPRHKITKRGQNVTFRCDPISEHNRLYWYRQTLGQGPEFLTYFQNEAQLEKSRLLSDRFSAERPKGSFSTLEIQRTEQGDSAMYLCASSATDSNSPLHFGNGTRLTVT.

V gene TRBV7-9 combines with J gene TRBJ2-3, with 15 positions matching TRBD2. J was trimmed by 2 bases and V by 10 bases; bases with no gene match: 4. The germline V gene has CDR1 SEHNR and CDR2 FQNEAQ (reference sequence). CDR3 length: 15 amino acids. CDR3: CATGTSGGNTDTQYF. The CDR3 DNA reads as TGTGCCACCGGGACTAGCGGGGGGAACACAGATACGCAGTATTTT.

This clone was seen only once. V is TRBV4-1 and J is TRBJ1-1; D gene ambiguous. This CDR3 has 16 residues. Trimming pared 0 bases from V and 1 base from J, leaving 12 bases between. In germline, CDR1 is MGHRA, CDR2 YSYEKL. The CDR3 is CASSQDSGVWNTEAFF. The CDR3 nucleotides read TGCGCCAGCAGCCAAGATAGCGGAGTTTGGAACACTGAAGCTTTCTTT.

This chain links TRBV19 with TRBJ1-2, with D unclear. Trimming took 5 bases from V and 4 from J, leaving 11 bases between them. The CDR3 has 13 amino acids. Per the germline V gene, CDR1 is LNHDA and CDR2 is SQIVND (reference sequence). Here the CDR3 DNA reads TGTGCCAGTAGTGGAACAAGACTCTATGGCTACACCTTC. Its protein is CASSGTRLYGYTF.

V gene TRBV9 combines with J gene TRBJ1-6; D unclear. This CDR3 region has 15 residues. Germline V gene lookup returns CDR1 SGDLS and CDR2 YYNGEE. V was pared by 5 bases and J by 4 bases, with 13 bases between. CDR3 loop: CASSSKEAYNSPLHF. Here the CDR3 DNA reads TGTGCCAGCAGTTCTAAGGAGGCGTATAATTCACCCCTCCACTTT.

This chain links TRBV6-5 with TRBJ1-2, with TRBD1 matching over 7 bases. The CDR3 is made up of 13 amino acids. V dropped 6 bases and J dropped 7; count of bases not matched to a gene: 8. The germline gives CDR1 MNHEY, CDR2 SVGAGI. This CDR3 is CASSRTGAGGYTF. CDR3 in DNA: TGTGCCAGCAGCAGAACAGGGGCGGGTGGCTACACCTTC.

The chain recombines TRBV19 with TRBJ2-2, with a possible D match to TRBD1 (5 bases). The ends were cut back, 0 bases at V and 8 bases at J, with 10 bases in the middle. CDR1 and CDR2 from the germline V gene are LNHDA and SQIVND (reference sequence). The CDR3 loop spans 14 amino acids. CDR3 bases: TGTGCCAGTAGTATAGACAGGGTCGGAGGGGAGCTGTTTTTT. Its translation: CASSIDRVGGELFF.